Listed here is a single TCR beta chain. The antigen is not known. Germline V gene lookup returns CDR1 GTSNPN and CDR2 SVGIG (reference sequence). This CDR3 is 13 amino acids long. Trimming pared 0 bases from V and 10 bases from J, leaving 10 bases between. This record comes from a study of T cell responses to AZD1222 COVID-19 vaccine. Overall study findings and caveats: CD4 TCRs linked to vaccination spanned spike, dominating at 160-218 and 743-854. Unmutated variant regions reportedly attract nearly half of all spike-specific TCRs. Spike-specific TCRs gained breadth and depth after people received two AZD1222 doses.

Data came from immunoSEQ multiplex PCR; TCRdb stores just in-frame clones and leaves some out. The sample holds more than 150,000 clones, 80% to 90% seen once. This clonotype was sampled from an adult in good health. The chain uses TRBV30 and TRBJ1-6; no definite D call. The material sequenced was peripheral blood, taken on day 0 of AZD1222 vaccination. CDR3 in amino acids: CAWSVSDGSPLHF. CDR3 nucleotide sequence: TGTGCCTGGAGTGTATCGGACGGGTCACCCCTCCACTTT.